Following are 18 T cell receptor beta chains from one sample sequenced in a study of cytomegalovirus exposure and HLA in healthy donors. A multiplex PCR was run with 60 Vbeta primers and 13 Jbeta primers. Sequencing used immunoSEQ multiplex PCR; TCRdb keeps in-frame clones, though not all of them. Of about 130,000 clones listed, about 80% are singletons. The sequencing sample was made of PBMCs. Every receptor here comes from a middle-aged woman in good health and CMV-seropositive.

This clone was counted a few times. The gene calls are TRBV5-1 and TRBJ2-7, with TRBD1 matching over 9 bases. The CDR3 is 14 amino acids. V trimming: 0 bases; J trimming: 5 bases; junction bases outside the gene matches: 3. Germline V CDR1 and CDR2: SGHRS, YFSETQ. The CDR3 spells CASSLGGQGNEQYF. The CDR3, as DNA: TGCGCCAGCAGCTTGGGGGGACAGGGTAACGAGCAGTACTTC. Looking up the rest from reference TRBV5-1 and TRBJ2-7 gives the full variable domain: KAGVTQTPRYLIKTRGQQVTLSCSPISGHRSVSWYQQTPGQGLQFLFEYFSETQRNKGNFPGRFSGRQFSNSRSEMNVSTLELGDSALYLCASSLGGQGNEQYFGPGTRLTVT.

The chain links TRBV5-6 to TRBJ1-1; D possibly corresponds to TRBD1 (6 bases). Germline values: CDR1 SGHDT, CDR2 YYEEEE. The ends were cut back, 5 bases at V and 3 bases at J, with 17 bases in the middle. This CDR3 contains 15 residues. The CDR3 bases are TGTGCCAGCAGTCCACTCACAGGGACGCACACTGAAGCTTTCTTT. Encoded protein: CASSPLTGTHTEAFF.

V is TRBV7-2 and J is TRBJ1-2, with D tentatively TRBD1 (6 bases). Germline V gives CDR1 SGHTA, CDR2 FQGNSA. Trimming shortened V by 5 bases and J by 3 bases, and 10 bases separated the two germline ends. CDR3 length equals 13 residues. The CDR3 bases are TGTGCCAGCAGCCCACAGGGAGACTATGGCTACACCTTC. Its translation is CASSPQGDYGYTF.

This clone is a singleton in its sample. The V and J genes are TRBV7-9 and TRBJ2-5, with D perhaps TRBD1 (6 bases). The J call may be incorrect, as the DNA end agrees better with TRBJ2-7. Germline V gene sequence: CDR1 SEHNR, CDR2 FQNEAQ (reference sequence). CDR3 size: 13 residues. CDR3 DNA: TGTGCCAGCAGCGTGGGGGCAAATTACGAGCAGTACTTC. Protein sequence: CASSVGANYEQYF.

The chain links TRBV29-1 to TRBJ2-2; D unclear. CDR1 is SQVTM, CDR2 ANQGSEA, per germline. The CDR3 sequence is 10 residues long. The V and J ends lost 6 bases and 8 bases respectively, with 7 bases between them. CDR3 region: CSVRVGELFF. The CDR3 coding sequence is TGCAGCGTCCGGGTGGGGGAGCTGTTTTTT.

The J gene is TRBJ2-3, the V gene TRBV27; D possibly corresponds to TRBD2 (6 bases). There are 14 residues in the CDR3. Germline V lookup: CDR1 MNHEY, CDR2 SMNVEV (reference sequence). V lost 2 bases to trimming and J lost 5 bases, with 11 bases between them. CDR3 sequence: CASSLVFGGDTQYF. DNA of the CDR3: TGTGCCAGCAGTTTAGTCTTCGGGGGAGATACGCAGTATTTT.

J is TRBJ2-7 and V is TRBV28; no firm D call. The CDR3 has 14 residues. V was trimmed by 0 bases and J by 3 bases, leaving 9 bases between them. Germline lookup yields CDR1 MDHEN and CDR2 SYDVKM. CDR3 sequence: CASSLWLSNYEQYF. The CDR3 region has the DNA TGTGCCAGCAGTTTATGGCTTAGCAACTACGAGCAGTACTTC.

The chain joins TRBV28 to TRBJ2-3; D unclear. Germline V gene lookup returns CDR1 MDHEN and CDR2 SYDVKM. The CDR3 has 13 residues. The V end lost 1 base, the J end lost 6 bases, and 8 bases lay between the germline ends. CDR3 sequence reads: CASSLLIPDTQYF. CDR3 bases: TGTGCCAGCAGTTTATTAATTCCGGATACGCAGTATTTT.

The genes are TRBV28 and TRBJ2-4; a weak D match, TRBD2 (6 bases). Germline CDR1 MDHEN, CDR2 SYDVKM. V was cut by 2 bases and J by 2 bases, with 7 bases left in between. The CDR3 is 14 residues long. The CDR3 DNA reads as TGTGCCAGCAGTTTACGGGGGACCAAAAACATTCAGTACTTC. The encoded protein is CASSLRGTKNIQYF.

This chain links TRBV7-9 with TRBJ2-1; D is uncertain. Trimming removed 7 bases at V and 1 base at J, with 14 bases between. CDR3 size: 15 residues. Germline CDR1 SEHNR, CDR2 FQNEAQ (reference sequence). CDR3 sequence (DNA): TGTGCCAGCACGGTCTCCAAAAAATCCTACAATGAGCAGTTCTTC. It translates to CASTVSKKSYNEQFF.

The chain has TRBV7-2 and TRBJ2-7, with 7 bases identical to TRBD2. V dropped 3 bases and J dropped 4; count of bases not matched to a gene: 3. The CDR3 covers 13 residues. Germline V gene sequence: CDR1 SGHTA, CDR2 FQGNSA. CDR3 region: CASSLGGDYEQYF. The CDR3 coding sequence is TGTGCCAGCAGCTTGGGGGGGGATTACGAGCAGTACTTC.

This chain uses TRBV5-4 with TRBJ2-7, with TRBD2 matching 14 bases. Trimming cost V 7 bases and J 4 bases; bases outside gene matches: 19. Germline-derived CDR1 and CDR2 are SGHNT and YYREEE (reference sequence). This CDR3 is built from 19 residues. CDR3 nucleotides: TGTGCCAGCGCCACCGCCGGGACTAGCGGGAGCCCACCCACTTACGAGCAGTACTTC. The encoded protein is CASATAGTSGSPPTYEQYF.

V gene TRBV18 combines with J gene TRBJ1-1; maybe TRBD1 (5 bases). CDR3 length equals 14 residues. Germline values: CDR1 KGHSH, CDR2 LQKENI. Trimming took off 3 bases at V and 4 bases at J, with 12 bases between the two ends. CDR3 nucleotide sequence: TGTGCCAGCTCACCTCAAACGGGGGGCACTGAAGCTTTCTTT. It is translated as CASSPQTGGTEAFF.

CDR3 DNA: TGTGCCAGCAGCCCAACGGAGCGGGAGTTAGCAGATACGCAGTATTTT. Protein product: CASSPTERELADTQYF. The chain recombines TRBV9 with TRBJ2-3; 8 bases are shared with TRBD2. Germline values: CDR1 SGDLS, CDR2 YYNGEE. The ends lost 4 bases at V and 4 bases at J; junction bases unmatched: 11. This CDR3 is 16 amino acids long.

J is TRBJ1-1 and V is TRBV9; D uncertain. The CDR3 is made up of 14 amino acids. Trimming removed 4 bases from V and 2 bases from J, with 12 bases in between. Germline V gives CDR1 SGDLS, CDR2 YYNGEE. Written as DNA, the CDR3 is TGTGCCAGCAGCCTGGGAGCGGTCAACACTGAAGCTTTCTTT. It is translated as CASSLGAVNTEAFF.

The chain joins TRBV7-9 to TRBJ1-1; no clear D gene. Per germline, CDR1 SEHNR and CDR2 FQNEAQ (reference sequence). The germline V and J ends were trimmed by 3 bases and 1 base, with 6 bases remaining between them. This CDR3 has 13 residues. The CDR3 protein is CASSFPGNTEAFF. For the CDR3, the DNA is TGTGCCAGCAGCTTCCCAGGGAACACTGAAGCTTTCTTT.

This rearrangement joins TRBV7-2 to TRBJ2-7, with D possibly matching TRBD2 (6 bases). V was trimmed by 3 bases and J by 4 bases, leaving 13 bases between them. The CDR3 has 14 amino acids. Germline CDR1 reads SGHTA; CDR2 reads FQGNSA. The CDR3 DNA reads TGTGCCAGCAGCTTTTTAGGGGCGGGATACGAGCAGTACTTC. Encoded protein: CASSFLGAGYEQYF.

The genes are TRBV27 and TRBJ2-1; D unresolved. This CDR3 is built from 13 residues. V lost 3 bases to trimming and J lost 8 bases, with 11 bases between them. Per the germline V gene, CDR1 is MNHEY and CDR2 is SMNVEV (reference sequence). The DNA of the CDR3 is TGTGCCAGCAGTTTGATACAAACAGATGAGCAGTTCTTC. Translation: CASSLIQTDEQFF.